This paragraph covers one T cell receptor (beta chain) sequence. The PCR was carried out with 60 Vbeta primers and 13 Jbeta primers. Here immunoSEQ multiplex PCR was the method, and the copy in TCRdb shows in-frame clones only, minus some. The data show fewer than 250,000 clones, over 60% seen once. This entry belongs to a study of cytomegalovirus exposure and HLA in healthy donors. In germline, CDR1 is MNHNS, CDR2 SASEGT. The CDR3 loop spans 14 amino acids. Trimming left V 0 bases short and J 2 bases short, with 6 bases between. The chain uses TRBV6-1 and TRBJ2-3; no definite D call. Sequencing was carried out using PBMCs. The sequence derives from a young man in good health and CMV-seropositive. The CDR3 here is CASSEASNTDTQYF. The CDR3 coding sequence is TGTGCCAGCAGTGAAGCGAGCAACACAGATACGCAGTATTTT.